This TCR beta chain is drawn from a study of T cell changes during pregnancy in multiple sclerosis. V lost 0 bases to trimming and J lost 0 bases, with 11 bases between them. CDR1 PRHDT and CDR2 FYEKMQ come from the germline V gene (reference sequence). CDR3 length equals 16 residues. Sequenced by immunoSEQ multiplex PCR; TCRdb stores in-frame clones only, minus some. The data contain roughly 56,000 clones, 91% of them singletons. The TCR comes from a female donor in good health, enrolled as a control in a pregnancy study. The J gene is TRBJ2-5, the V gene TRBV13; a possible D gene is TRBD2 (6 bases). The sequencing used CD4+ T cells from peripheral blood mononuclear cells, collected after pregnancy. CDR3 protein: CASSLGTGVNQETQYF. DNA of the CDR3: TGTGCCAGCAGCTTAGGAACGGGGGTCAACCAAGAGACCCAGTACTTC.